This T cell receptor (beta chain) was recorded in a study of identical twins. The authors used template switching to add a universal primer site and gave cDNA unique molecular identifiers. MiXCR, applied by TCRdb to the 5' RACE reads, yields one record per CDR3 protein. The sample holds under 300,000 distinct CDR3 sequences, roughly an eighth seen once. The V gene lost 3 bases and the J gene lost 4 bases, with 10 bases spanning the gap. The germline CDR1 and CDR2 sequences are DFQATT and SNEGSKA (reference sequence). The CDR3 length is 12 residues. Study-level findings and limits: The degree of excess twin sharing was weaker in beta out-of-frame sequences.

Each donor was a healthy Caucasian. This clonotype was observed at least ten times. Its antigen is unknown. The sample was also linked to a second study, of yellow fever vaccine responses in identical twins. That paper adds: Twins reportedly appeared to share part of their vaccine T cell response while keeping part individual.

The clonotype was recovered from a woman aged 18-29 years in good health. The material sequenced was memory (CD45RO+) T cells sorted from blood. The rearrangement links TRBV20-1 to TRBJ2-7; the D gene is possibly TRBD1 (6 bases). In nucleotides, the CDR3 is TGCAGTGCTAGGGACAGATCATACGAGCAGTACTTC. Translated, it gives CSARDRSYEQYF.